The 11 T cell receptor beta chains in this list originate from one sample, sequenced in a study of blood T cell repertoires in COVID-19. The method was immunoSEQ multiplex PCR; TCRdb's version includes in-frame clones alone and lacks a portion of them. The sample records around 94,000 clones, roughly 87% being singletons. The source material was peripheral blood. The receptors come from a woman aged 45-59 years with COVID-19, enrolled during active disease.

The rearrangement uses TRBV30 and TRBJ2-2, with 7 bases aligning to TRBD2. The CDR3 covers 18 residues. Per germline, CDR1 GTSNPN and CDR2 SVGIG (reference sequence). J gave up 2 bases and V 1 base, and 13 bases lay outside the gene matches. CDR3 sequence (DNA): TGTGCCTGGAGTGCCCCCTTGGGGGGGACTCATAACACCGGGGAGCTGTTTTTT. Translation: CAWSAPLGGTHNTGELFF.

The V gene is TRBV27, the J gene TRBJ2-5, with D maybe TRBD2 (5 bases). The ends were cut back, 2 bases at V and 5 bases at J, with 12 bases in the middle. In germline, CDR1 is MNHEY, CDR2 SMNVEV (reference sequence). The CDR3 has 14 amino acids. The CDR3: CASSLGGILETQYF. CDR3 DNA: TGTGCCAGCAGTTTAGGAGGCATTCTGGAGACCCAGTACTTC.

This chain links TRBV7-3 with TRBJ2-2; 10 bases match TRBD1. This CDR3 has 16 residues. CDR1 and CDR2 (germline): SGHTA, FQGTGA. The trim removed 4 bases at V and 3 bases at J, leaving 5 bases unmatched. CDR3 region: CASSSRQGADTGELFF. The CDR3, as DNA: TGTGCCAGCAGCTCACGACAGGGGGCGGACACCGGGGAGCTGTTTTTT.

This clone was detected a few times. The chain is built from TRBV27 and TRBJ2-7, with 7 bases that match TRBD1. CDR1 is MNHEY and CDR2 is SMNVEV in the germline V gene (reference sequence). The CDR3 spans 15 residues. The V and J ends lost 6 bases and 0 bases, in that order; junction bases with no gene match: 8. CDR3 coding DNA: TGTGCCAGCAGACTGACAGGGTATAACTCCTACGAGCAGTACTTC. This translates into CASRLTGYNSYEQYF.

With regard to this clone: This specimen includes other DNA sequences encoding the same CDR3. The rearrangement links TRBV28 to TRBJ2-3; 10 positions agree with TRBD2. CDR3 length equals 14 residues. Germline lookup yields CDR1 MDHEN and CDR2 SYDVKM. The ends lost 4 bases at V and 8 bases at J; junction bases unmatched: 6. CDR3 bases: TGTGCCAGCAGTTCTAGCGGGGGCTCAGGTACGCAGTATTTT. Its translation is CASSSSGGSGTQYF.

This sequence joins TRBV24-1 and TRBJ1-1, with 10 bases identical to TRBD1. The CDR3 consists of 14 residues. Per germline, CDR1 KGHDR and CDR2 SFDVKD. Trimming removed 9 bases from V and 2 bases from J; junction bases left unmatched: 5. CDR3 loop: CATVGTGANTEAFF. The DNA for the CDR3 is TGTGCCACCGTGGGGACAGGGGCTAACACTGAAGCTTTCTTT.

The V call is TRBV4-1, the J call TRBJ1-3, with a tentative D call TRBD1 (6 bases). This CDR3 is built from 17 residues. V lost 1 base and J lost 4, with 17 bases in between. Germline assignment: CDR1 MGHRA and CDR2 YSYEKL. The CDR3: CASSQVGHRARGNTIYF. CDR3 sequence (DNA): TGCGCCAGCAGCCAAGTGGGTCACAGGGCTCGCGGAAACACCATATATTTT.

The V gene is TRBV28, the J gene TRBJ1-5; 7 bases are a match to TRBD1. After removal of 6 bases from V and 3 bases from J, the junction contained 8 bases not matched to a gene. Looked up from germline, CDR1 is MDHEN and CDR2 is SYDVKM. CDR3 size: 15 residues. The CDR3 DNA is TGTGCCAGCAGACCACAGGGGTCCTCCAATCAGCCCCAGCATTTT. It yields the protein CASRPQGSSNQPQHF.

Only one count was recorded for this clone. V is TRBV18 and J is TRBJ2-2, with unresolved D. The V end was cut by 1 base, the J end by 2 bases, with 8 bases between. CDR1 is KGHSH, CDR2 LQKENI, per germline. The CDR3 contains 15 residues. This CDR3 reads CASSPLRGNTGELFF. The CDR3 bases are TGTGCCAGCTCACCACTGAGAGGAAACACCGGGGAGCTGTTTTTT.

The J gene is TRBJ2-2, the V gene TRBV30; the D is unclear. V lost 4 bases to trimming and J lost 5 bases, with 11 bases between them. This CDR3 spans 13 amino acids. The germline V gene has CDR1 GTSNPN and CDR2 SVGIG (reference sequence). Written as DNA, the CDR3 is TGTGCCTGGAATGGCGGTGGGACCGGGGAGCTGTTTTTT. It specifies CAWNGGGTGELFF.

This chain joins TRBV19 and TRBJ2-5; 7 bases line up with TRBD1. This CDR3 comprises 15 residues. In germline, CDR1 is LNHDA, CDR2 SQIVND (reference sequence). After removal of 5 bases from V and 3 bases from J, the junction contained 9 bases not matched to a gene. The CDR3 spells CASSPRQGYEETQYF. DNA for the CDR3: TGTGCCAGTAGTCCCCGACAGGGATATGAAGAGACCCAGTACTTC.